These T cell receptor beta chains were read from a single sample in a study of cytomegalovirus exposure and HLA in healthy donors. Sequencing used immunoSEQ multiplex PCR; TCRdb keeps in-frame clones, though not all of them. Among some 95,000 clones, 69% were seen once, and the ten largest hold over 1%. Sequenced material: PBMCs. The receptors originated from a female donor in good health and CMV-seronegative. Both conserved end residues are part of each CDR3. The D gene is left open where the match is weak. Size tells how often a clone was seen (once, few, many) or the class of an expanded clone, and some rows leave it out.

>few|TRBJ1-1|-|TRBV5-1
TGCGCCAGCAGCCCGGGGAGTGGGTCCACTGAAGCTTTCTTT
CASSPGSGSTEAFF
>few|TRBJ1-4|TRBD1|TRBV14
TGTGCCAGCAGCCAAATGGACAGGGGGGGTGAAAAACTGTTTTTT
CASSQMDRGGEKLFF
>-|TRBJ1-1|TRBD1|TRBV6-5
TGTGCCAGCAGTCCACAGGGGACTGAAGCTTTCTTT
CASSPQGTEAFF
>-|TRBJ2-7|TRBD1|TRBV5-1
TGCGCCAGCAGCTTGGCCGTCGGGACAGGGGTGGAGCAGTACTTC
CASSLAVGTGVEQYF
>few|TRBJ2-7|-|TRBV27
TGTGCCAGCAGTTTCGGGAGCTCCTTGGGGTACGAGCAGTACTTC
CASSFGSSLGYEQYF
>-|TRBJ1-2|-|TRBV4-3
TGCGCCAGCAGCCCCGAGGGGGTCGCTAACTATGGCTACACCTTC
CASSPEGVANYGYTF
>-|TRBJ1-5|TRBD1|TRBV5-8
TGTGCCAGCAGCTCGCGCCTCTCAGGGGGGCCTAGCAATCAGCCCCAGCATTTT
CASSSRLSGGPSNQPQHF
>few|TRBJ2-5|-|TRBV13
TGTGCCAGCAGCCCCACGGACAGGATAGGGGGGCTACAAGAGACCCAGTACTTC
CASSPTDRIGGLQETQYF
>-|TRBJ1-3|-|TRBV27
TGTGCCAGCAGGGGAGGTGGAAACACCATATATTTT
CASRGGGNTIYF
>-|TRBJ2-2|-|TRBV7-6
TGTGCCAGCAGCTTAGCGGTCCAGGGAACCGGGGAGCTGTTTTTT
CASSLAVQGTGELFF
>-|TRBJ2-4|TRBD1|TRBV2
TGTGCCAGCAGTTTCCAACAGGGGTGGGCCAAAAACATTCAGTACTTC
CASSFQQGWAKNIQYF
>-|TRBJ1-2|-|TRBV25-1
TGTGCCAGCAGTGAAGCAGGAAACTATGGCTACACCTTC
CASSEAGNYGYTF
>-|TRBJ2-1|TRBD2|TRBV29-1
TGCAGCGGAAAACTAGCGGGAGGGTTTGATGAGCAGTTCTTC
CSGKLAGGFDEQFF
>-|TRBJ1-1|-|TRBV6-1
TGTGCCAGCAGCCGAAACAGGGAGGGCGCTTTCTTT
CASSRNREGAFF
>-|TRBJ2-5|TRBD2|TRBV9
TGTGCCAGCAGCGTAGGCGTTAGCGGGAGGGCCGGGGAGACCCAGTACTTC
CASSVGVSGRAGETQYF
>few|TRBJ1-2|-|TRBV29-1
TGCAGCGCTGGAACAGGGATGACAGGCTATGGCTACACCTTC
CSAGTGMTGYGYTF
>-|TRBJ2-7|TRBD2|TRBV6-1
TGTGCCAGCAGACCCCCTGGGAGGGCCTACGAGCAGTACTTC
CASRPPGRAYEQYF
>-|TRBJ2-1|TRBD1|TRBV5-1
TGCGCCAGCAGCGCACAGGGACAGTCCAATGAGCAGTTCTTC
CASSAQGQSNEQFF
>-|TRBJ2-2|TRBD2|TRBV7-7
TGTGCTAGCAGCTCGGGACTAGCGGGGATCGGGGAGCTGTTTTTT
CASSSGLAGIGELFF
>-|TRBJ1-2|-|TRBV9
TGTGCCAGCAGCGTAGCTACCCGGGCAGGGCCCCCCTTTAACTATGGCTACACCTTC
CASSVATRAGPPFNYGYTF
>-|TRBJ2-7|TRBD2|TRBV5-1
TGCGCCAGCAGCCCTCTCCGGGTTGAAGCGGGGGAGCAGTACTTC
CASSPLRVEAGEQYF
>-|TRBJ2-3|-|TRBV19
TGTGCCAGTAGTATCGGGGATATCCTAAGCACAGATACGCAGTATTTT
CASSIGDILSTDTQYF
>-|TRBJ2-3|TRBD1|TRBV12-5
TGTGCTAGTGGTTTGGGGCAGGGGGCCCCAGATACGCAGTATTTT
CASGLGQGAPDTQYF
>-|TRBJ2-6|TRBD1|TRBV18
TGTGCCAGCTCACCCGGGACAGGACTATCTGGGGCCAACGTCCTGACTTTC
CASSPGTGLSGANVLTF
>-|TRBJ2-7|TRBD1|TRBV4-2
TGTGCCAGCAGCCAATACTACCCCGGGACAGGGGTCTACGAGCAGTACTTC
CASSQYYPGTGVYEQYF
>-|TRBJ2-7|TRBD2|TRBV5-1
TGCGCCAGCAGCTTGGCTCGAACTAGCGAGAGCTCCTACGAGCAGTACTTC
CASSLARTSESSYEQYF
>-|TRBJ1-5|-|TRBV25-1
TGTGCCAGCAGTGAATCCGGTTTTGGCAATCAGCCCCAGCATTTT
CASSESGFGNQPQHF
>-|TRBJ1-1|-|TRBV27
TGTGCCAGCAGTTTTTCCATGAACACTGAAGCTTTCTTT
CASSFSMNTEAFF
>few|TRBJ2-7|TRBD2|TRBV6-5
TGTGCCAGCAGACTAGCGGGAGGGAACTACGAGCAGTACTTC
CASRLAGGNYEQYF
>once|TRBJ1-6|TRBD1|TRBV11-3
TGTGCCAGCAGCCTCCGACAGGGGGCTAATTCACCCCTCCACTTT
CASSLRQGANSPLHF
>-|TRBJ2-7|TRBD2|TRBV5-1
TGCGCCAGCAGCGCGACTAGCGGGAGCCCCTACGAGCAGTACTTC
CASSATSGSPYEQYF
>-|TRBJ1-3|-|TRBV29-1
TGCAGCGTTGAATCCGGGGTTGGAAACACCATATATTTT
CSVESGVGNTIYF
>-|TRBJ2-7|-|TRBV23-1
TGCGCCAGCTGCGACTGTCCCCCCTACTACGAGCAGTACTTC
CASCDCPPYYEQYF
>-|TRBJ2-3|-|TRBV10-3
TGTGCCATCAGTGGAGCTACAGATACGCAGTATTTT
CAISGATDTQYF
>-|TRBJ1-1|-|TRBV4-1
TGCGCCAGCAGCCAAGGACGCGTCGGGGACACTGAAGCTTTCTTT
CASSQGRVGDTEAFF
>-|TRBJ1-1|-|TRBV18
TGTGCCAGCTCAAGCGGGACAAACAGTGAAGCTTTCTTT
CASSSGTNSEAFF
>-|TRBJ2-1|TRBD1|TRBV29-1
TGCAGCGTACGGGACAGAACCTACAATGAGCAGTTCTTC
CSVRDRTYNEQFF
>once|TRBJ1-2|-|TRBV7-2
TGTGCCAGCAGCCCGGGACAAGGGTATGGCTACACCTTC
CASSPGQGYGYTF
>-|TRBJ2-7|-|TRBV18
TGTGCCAGCTCGCCACAAGGGAGCTCCTACGAGCAGTACTTC
CASSPQGSSYEQYF
>few|TRBJ2-1|TRBD2|TRBV15
TGTGCCACCAGCAGAGGGACTAGCGGGGGGAGGTATGAGCAGTTCTTC
CATSRGTSGGRYEQFF
>-|TRBJ1-2|-|TRBV6-1
TGTGCCAGCAGTGAAGGGAGGAACTATGGCTACACCTTC
CASSEGRNYGYTF
>-|TRBJ2-3|-|TRBV4-1
TGCGCCAGCAGCCAAGAGAGGTGGGTAGGCTCGGGTGACTCGAATACGCAGTATTTT
CASSQERWVGSGDSNTQYF
>-|TRBJ2-7|TRBD2|TRBV27
TGTGCCAGCAGTTTAACGGGACTAGCGGAGAACCCGAGGGAGCAGTACTTC
CASSLTGLAENPREQYF